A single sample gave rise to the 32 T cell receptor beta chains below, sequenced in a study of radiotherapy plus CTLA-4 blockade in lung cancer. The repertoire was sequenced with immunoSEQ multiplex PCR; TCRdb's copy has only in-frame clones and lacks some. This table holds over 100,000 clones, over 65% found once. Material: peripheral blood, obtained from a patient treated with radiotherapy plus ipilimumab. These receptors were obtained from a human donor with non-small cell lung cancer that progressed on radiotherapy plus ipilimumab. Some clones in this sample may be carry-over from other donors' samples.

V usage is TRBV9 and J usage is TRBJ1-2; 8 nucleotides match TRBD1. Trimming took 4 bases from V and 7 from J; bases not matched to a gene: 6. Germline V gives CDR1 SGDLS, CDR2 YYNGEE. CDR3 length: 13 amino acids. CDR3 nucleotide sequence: TGTGCCAGCAGCTTTACAGGGGGTTTTGGCTACACCTTC. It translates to CASSFTGGFGYTF.

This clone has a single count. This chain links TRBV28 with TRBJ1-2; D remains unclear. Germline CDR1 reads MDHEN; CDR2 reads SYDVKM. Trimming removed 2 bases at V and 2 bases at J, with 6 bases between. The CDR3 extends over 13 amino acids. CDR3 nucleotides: TGTGCCAGCAGTTTAACAGAAAACTATGGCTACACCTTC. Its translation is CASSLTENYGYTF.

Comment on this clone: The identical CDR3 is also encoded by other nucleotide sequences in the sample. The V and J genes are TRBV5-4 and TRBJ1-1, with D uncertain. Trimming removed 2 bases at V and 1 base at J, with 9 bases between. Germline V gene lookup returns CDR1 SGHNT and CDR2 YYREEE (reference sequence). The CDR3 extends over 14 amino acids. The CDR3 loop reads CASSLGSRNTEAFF. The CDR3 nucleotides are TGTGCCAGCAGCTTAGGGTCTCGGAACACTGAAGCTTTCTTT.

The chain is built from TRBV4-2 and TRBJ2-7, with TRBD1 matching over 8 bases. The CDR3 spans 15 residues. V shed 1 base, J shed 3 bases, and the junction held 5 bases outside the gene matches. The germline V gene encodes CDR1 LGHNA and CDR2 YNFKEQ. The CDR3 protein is CASSQVTGVNYEQYF. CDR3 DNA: TGTGCCAGCAGCCAAGTGACAGGGGTCAACTACGAGCAGTACTTC.

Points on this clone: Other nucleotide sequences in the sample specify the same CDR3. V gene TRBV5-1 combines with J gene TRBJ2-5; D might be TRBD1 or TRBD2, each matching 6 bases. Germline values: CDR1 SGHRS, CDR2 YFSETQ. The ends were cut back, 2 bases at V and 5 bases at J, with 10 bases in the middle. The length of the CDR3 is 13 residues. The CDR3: CASSLTGRETQYF. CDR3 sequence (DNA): TGCGCCAGCAGCTTAACAGGGAGGGAGACCCAGTACTTC.

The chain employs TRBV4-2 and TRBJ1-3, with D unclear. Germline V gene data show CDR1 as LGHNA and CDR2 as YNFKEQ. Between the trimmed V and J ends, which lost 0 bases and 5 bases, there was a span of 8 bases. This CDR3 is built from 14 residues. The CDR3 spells CASSQELGRNTIYF. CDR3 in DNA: TGTGCCAGCAGCCAAGAACTGGGCAGAAACACCATATATTTT.

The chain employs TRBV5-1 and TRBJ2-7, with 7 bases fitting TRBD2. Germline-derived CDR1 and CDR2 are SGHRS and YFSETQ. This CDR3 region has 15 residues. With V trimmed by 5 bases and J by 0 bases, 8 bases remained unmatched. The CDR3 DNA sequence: TGCGCCAGCAGGGCTAGCGGATTGAGCTCCTACGAGCAGTACTTC. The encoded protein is CASRASGLSSYEQYF. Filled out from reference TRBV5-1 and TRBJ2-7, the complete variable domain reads KAGVTQTPRYLIKTRGQQVTLSCSPISGHRSVSWYQQTPGQGLQFLFEYFSETQRNKGNFPGRFSGRQFSNSRSEMNVSTLELGDSALYLCASRASGLSSYEQYFGPGTRLTVT.

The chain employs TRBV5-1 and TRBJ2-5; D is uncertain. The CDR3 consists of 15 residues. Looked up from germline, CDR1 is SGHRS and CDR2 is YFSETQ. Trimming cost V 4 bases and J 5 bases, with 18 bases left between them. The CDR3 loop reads CASSGEGNGFETQYF. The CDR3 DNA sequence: TGCGCCAGCAGCGGGGAAGGGAACGGTTTTGAGACCCAGTACTTC.

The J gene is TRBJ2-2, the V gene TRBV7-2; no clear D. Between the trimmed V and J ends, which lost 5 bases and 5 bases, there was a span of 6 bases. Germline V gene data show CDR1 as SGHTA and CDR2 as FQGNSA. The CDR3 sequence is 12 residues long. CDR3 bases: TGTGCCAGCAGCCCAATAACCGGGGAGCTGTTTTTT. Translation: CASSPITGELFF. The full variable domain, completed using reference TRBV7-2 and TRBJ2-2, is GAGVSQSPSNKVTEKGKDVELRCDPISGHTALYWYRQSLGQGLEFLIYFQGNSAPDKSGLPSDRFSAERTGGSVSTLTIQRTQQEDSAVYLCASSPITGELFFGEGSRLTVL.

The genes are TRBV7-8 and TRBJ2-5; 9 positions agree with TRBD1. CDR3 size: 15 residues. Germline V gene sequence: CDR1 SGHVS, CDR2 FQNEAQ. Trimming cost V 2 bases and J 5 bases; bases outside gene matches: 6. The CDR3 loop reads CASSLQQGAGETQYF. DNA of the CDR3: TGTGCCAGCAGCTTACAACAGGGGGCGGGGGAGACCCAGTACTTC.

CDR3 bases: TGTGCCAGCAGCCCGTCAGGGGACAGCTACGAGCAGTACTTC. Its translation is CASSPSGDSYEQYF. The gene calls are TRBV5-4 and TRBJ2-7; 7 nucleotides line up with TRBD1. V shed 4 bases and J 3 bases; nucleotides not matched to a gene: 7. The CDR3 consists of 14 residues. In germline, CDR1 is SGHNT, CDR2 YYREEE (reference sequence). Full variable domain (missing parts from reference TRBV5-4 and TRBJ2-7): ETGVTQSPTHLIKTRGQQVTLRCSSQSGHNTVSWYQQALGQGPQFIFQYYREEENGRGNFPPRFSGLQFPNYSSELNVNALELDDSALYLCASSPSGDSYEQYFGPGTRLTVT.

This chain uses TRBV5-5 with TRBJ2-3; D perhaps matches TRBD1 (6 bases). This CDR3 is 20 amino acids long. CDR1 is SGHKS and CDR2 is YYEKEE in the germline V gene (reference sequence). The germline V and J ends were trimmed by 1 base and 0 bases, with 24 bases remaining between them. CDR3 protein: CASSLKRWQGQTPSTDTQYF. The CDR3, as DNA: TGTGCCAGCAGCTTGAAAAGGTGGCAAGGACAGACACCTAGCACAGATACGCAGTATTTT.

CDR3 nucleotide sequence: TGCGCCAGCAGCTTGGTTGGGGGCGATACTGGAAACACCATATATTTT. It codes for CASSLVGGDTGNTIYF. The rearrangement uses TRBV5-1 and TRBJ1-3; D perhaps matches TRBD1 (6 bases). There are 16 residues in the CDR3. The germline V gene has CDR1 SGHRS and CDR2 YFSETQ. Trimming took 0 bases from V and 2 from J, leaving 12 bases between them. The full variable domain, rest sourced from reference TRBV5-1 and TRBJ1-3, is KAGVTQTPRYLIKTRGQQVTLSCSPISGHRSVSWYQQTPGQGLQFLFEYFSETQRNKGNFPGRFSGRQFSNSRSEMNVSTLELGDSALYLCASSLVGGDTGNTIYFGEGSWLTVV.

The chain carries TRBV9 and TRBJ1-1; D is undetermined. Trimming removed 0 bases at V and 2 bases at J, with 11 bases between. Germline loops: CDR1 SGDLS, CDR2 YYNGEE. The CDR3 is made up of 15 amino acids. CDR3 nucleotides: TGTGCCAGCAGCGTAGATGGCAGAGAAAACACTGAAGCTTTCTTT. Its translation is CASSVDGRENTEAFF. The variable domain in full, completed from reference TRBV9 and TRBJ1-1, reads DSGVTQTPKHLITATGQRVTLRCSPRSGDLSVYWYQQSLDQGLQFLIQYYNGEERAKGNILERFSAQQFPDLHSELNLSSLELGDSALYFCASSVDGRENTEAFFGQGTRLTVV.

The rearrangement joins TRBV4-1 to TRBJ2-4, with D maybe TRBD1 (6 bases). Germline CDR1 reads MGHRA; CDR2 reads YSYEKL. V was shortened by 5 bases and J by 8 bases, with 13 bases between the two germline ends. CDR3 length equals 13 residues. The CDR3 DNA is TGCGCCAGCAGCTCCTACAGGGCCTACATTCAGTACTTC. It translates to CASSSYRAYIQYF.

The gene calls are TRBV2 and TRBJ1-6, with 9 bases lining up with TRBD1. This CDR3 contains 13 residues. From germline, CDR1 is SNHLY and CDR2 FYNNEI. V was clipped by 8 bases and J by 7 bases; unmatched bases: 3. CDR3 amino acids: CASEGQGNSPLHF. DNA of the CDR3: TGTGCCAGCGAGGGACAGGGCAATTCACCCCTCCACTTT.

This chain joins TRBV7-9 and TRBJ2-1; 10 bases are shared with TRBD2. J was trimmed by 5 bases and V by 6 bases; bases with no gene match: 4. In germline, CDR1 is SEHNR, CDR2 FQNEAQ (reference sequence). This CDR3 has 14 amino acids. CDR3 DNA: TGTGCCAGCAGTAGGACTAGCGGCCACAATGAGCAGTTCTTC. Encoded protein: CASSRTSGHNEQFF.

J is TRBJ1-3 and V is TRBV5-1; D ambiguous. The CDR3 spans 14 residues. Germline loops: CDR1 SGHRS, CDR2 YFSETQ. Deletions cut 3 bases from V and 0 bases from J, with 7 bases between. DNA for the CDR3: TGCGCCAGCAGCTCCTCGGGCTCTGGAAACACCATATATTTT. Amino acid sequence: CASSSSGSGNTIYF.

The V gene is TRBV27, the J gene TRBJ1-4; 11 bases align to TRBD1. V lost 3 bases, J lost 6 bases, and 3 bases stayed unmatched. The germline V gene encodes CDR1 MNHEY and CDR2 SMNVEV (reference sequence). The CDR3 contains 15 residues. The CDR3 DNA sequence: TGTGCCAGCAGTTTGAGGGGACAGGGGGATGAAAAACTGTTTTTT. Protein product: CASSLRGQGDEKLFF.

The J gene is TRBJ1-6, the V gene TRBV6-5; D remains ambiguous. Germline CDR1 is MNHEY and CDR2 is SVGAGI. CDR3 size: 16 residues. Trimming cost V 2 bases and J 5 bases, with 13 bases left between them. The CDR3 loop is CASSYNSITDNSPLHF. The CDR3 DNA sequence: TGTGCCAGCAGTTACAACAGCATTACAGATAATTCACCCCTCCACTTT.

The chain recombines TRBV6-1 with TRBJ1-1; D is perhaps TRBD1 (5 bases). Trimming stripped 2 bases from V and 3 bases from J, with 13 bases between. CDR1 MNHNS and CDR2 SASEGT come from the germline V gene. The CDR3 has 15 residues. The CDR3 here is CASSEWSGKYTEAFF. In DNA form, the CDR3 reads TGTGCCAGCAGTGAATGGTCAGGGAAGTACACTGAAGCTTTCTTT.

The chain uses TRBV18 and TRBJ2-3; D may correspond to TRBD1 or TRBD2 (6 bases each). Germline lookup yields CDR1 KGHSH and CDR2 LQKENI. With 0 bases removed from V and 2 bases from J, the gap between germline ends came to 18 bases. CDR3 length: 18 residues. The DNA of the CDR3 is TGTGCCAGCTCACCACCGGAAGGGGGGATCTTCTTCACAGATACGCAGTATTTT. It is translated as CASSPPEGGIFFTDTQYF.

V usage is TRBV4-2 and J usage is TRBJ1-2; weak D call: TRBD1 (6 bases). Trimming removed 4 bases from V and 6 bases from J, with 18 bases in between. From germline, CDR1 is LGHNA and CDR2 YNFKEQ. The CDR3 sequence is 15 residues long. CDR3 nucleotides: TGTGCCAGCAGCCCCGGCGAGGGGGGAATTGATGGCTACACCTTC. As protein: CASSPGEGGIDGYTF.

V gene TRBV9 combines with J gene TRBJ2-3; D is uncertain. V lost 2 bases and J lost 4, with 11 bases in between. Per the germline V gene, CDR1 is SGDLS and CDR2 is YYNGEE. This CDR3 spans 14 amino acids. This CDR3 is CASSVMRGADTQYF. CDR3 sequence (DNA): TGTGCCAGCAGCGTTATGCGTGGGGCAGATACGCAGTATTTT.

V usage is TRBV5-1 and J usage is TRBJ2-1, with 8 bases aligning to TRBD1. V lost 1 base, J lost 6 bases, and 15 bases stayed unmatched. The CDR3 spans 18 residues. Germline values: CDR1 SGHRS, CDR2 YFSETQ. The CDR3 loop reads CASSLRATGQGLSNEQFF. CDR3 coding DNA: TGCGCCAGCAGCTTGCGCGCGACAGGACAGGGATTGTCCAATGAGCAGTTCTTC.

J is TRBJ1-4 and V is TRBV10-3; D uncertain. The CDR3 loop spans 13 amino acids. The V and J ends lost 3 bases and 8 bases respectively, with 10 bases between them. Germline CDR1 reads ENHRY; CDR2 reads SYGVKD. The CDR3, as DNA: TGTGCCATCAGTGACGGGGTTGGCGAAAAACTGTTTTTT. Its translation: CAISDGVGEKLFF.

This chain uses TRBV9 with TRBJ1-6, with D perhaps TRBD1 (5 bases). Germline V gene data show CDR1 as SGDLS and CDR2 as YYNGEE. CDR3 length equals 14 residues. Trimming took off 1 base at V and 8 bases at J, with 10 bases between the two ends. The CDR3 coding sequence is TGTGCCAGCAGCGTAATTGAAGGGGATTCACCCCTCCACTTT. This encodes CASSVIEGDSPLHF.

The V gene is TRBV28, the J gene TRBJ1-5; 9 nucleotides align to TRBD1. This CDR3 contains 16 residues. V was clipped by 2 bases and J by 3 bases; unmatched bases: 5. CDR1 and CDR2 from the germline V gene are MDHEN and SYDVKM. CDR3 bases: TGTGCCAGCAGTTTAACAGGGGGCTTTTCCAATCAGCCCCAGCATTTT. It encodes CASSLTGGFSNQPQHF.

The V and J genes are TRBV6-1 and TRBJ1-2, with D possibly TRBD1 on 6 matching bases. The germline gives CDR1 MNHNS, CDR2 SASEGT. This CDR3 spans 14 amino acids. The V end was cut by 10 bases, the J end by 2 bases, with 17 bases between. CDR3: CAIATGTKNYGYTF. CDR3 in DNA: TGTGCCATCGCAACAGGGACGAAGAACTATGGCTACACCTTC.

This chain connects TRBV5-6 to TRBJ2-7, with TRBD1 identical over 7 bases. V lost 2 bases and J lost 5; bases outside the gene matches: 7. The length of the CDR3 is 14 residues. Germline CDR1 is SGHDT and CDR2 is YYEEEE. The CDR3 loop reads CASSFDRVSHEQYF. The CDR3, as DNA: TGTGCCAGCAGCTTTGACAGGGTATCCCACGAGCAGTACTTC.

The DNA of the CDR3 is TGTGCCAGCAGCTCCCAGCGGGGGGCTGGGGAGCAGTACTTC. Its protein product is CASSSQRGAGEQYF. This chain joins TRBV13 and TRBJ2-7, with TRBD2 identical over 9 bases. CDR1 and CDR2 from the germline V gene are PRHDT and FYEKMQ (reference sequence). V trimming: 4 bases; J trimming: 7 bases; junction bases outside the gene matches: 8. The CDR3 contains 14 residues.

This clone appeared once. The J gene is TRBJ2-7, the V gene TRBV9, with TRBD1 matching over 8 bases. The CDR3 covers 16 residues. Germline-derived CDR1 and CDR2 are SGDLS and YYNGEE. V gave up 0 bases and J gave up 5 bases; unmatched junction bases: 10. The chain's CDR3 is CASSVGPGGRGDEQYF. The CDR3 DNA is TGTGCCAGCAGCGTAGGACCAGGGGGCAGAGGGGACGAGCAGTACTTC.